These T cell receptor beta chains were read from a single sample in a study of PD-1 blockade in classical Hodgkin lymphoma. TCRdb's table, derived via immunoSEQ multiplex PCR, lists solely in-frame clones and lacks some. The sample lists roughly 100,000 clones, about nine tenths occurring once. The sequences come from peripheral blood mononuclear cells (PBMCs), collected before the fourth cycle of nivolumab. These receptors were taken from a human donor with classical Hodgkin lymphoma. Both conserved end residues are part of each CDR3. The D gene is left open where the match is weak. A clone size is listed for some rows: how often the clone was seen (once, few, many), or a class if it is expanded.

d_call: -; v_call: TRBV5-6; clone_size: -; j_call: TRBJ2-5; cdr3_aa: CASSLFGPGAEETQYF; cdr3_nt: TGTGCCAGCAGCTTGTTTGGCCCGGGGGCTGAGGAGACCCAGTACTTC
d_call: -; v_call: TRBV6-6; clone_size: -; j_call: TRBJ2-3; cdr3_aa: CASSQGGDTQYF; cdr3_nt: TGTGCCAGCAGCCAGGGGGGAGATACGCAGTATTTT
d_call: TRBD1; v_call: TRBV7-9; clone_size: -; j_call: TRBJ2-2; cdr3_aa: CASSSDRVSGTGELFF; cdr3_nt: TGTGCCAGCAGCTCCGACAGGGTTTCTGGCACCGGGGAGCTGTTTTTT
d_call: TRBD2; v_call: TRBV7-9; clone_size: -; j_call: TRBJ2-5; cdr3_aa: CASSRSSGSQETQYF; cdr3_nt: TGTGCCAGCAGCCGTTCTAGCGGGAGTCAGGAGACCCAGTACTTC
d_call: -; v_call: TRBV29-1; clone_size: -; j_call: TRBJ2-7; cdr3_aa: CSVTNWDRGTYEQYF; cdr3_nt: TGCAGCGTCACTAACTGGGACCGGGGCACCTACGAGCAGTACTTC
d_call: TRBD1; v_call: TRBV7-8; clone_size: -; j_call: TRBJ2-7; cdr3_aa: CASSLGWDRGDEQYF; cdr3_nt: TGTGCCAGCAGCTTAGGGTGGGACAGGGGGGACGAGCAGTACTTC
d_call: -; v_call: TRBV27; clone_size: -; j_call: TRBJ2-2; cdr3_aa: CASSLWSTGELFF; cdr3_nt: TGTGCCAGCAGTTTGTGGAGCACCGGGGAGCTGTTTTTT
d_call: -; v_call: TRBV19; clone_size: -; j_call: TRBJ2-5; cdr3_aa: CASSKGRGFQETQYF; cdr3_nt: TGTGCCAGTAGTAAAGGACGAGGTTTCCAAGAGACCCAGTACTTC
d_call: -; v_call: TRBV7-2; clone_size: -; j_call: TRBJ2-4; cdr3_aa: CASSSGTTKNIQYF; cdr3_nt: TGTGCCAGCAGCTCGGGGACCACCAAAAACATTCAGTACTTC
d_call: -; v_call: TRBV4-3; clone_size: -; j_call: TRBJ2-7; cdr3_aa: CASSQGIGNYEQYF; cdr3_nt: TGCGCCAGCAGCCAAGGTATAGGGAACTACGAGCAGTACTTC
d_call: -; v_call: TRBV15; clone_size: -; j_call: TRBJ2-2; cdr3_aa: CATSNRNTGELFF; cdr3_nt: TGTGCCACCAGCAATAGAAACACCGGGGAGCTGTTTTTT
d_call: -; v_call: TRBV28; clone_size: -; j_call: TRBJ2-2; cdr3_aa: CASSLAGSTGELFF; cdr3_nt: TGTGCCAGCAGTTTAGCGGGTAGCACCGGGGAGCTGTTTTTT
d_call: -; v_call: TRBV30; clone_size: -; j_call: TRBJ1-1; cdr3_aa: CAWIRGYGNTEAFF; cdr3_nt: TGTGCCTGGATACGGGGGTACGGGAACACTGAAGCTTTCTTT
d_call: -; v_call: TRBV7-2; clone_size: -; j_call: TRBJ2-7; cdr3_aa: CASSFAEGGFEQYF; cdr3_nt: TGTGCCAGCAGCTTCGCGGAGGGGGGGTTCGAGCAGTACTTC
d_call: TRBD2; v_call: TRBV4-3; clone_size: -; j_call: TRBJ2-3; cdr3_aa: CASSQDWTSGIKETDTQYF; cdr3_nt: TGCGCCAGCAGCCAAGATTGGACTAGCGGGATAAAGGAAACAGATACGCAGTATTTT
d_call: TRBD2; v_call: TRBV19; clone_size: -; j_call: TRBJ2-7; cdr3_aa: CASSITSGGSSYEQYF; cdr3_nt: TGTGCCAGTAGTATAACGTCGGGGGGGAGCTCCTACGAGCAGTACTTC
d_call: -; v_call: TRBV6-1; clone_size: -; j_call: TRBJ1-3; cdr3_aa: CASSVQRSGNTIYF; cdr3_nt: TGTGCCAGCAGTGTACAACGGTCTGGAAACACCATATATTTT
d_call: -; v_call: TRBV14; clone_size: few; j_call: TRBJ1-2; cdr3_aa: CASSQMAYGYTF; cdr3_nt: TGTGCCAGCAGCCAAATGGCCTATGGCTACACCTTC
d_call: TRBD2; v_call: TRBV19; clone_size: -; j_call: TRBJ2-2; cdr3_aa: CASSIDQSGSWDTGELFF; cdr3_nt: TGTGCCAGTAGTATAGATCAGAGCGGGAGTTGGGACACCGGGGAGCTGTTTTTT
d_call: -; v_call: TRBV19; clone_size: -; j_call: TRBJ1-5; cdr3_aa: CATRRRGEVSNQPQHF; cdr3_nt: TGTGCCACCAGGAGGCGGGGCGAGGTAAGCAATCAGCCCCAGCATTTT
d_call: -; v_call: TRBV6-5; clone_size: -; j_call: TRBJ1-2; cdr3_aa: CASSYMREVEGYTF; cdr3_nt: TGTGCCAGCAGTTACATGCGGGAAGTAGAGGGCTACACCTTC
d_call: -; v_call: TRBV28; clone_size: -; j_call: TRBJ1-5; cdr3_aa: CASSLLRQPQHF; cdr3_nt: TGTGCCAGCAGTTTATTACGCCAGCCCCAGCATTTT
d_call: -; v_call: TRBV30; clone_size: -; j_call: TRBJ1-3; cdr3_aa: CAWSLGQILSGNTIYF; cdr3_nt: TGTGCCTGGAGCCTTGGACAGATCCTTTCTGGAAACACCATATATTTT
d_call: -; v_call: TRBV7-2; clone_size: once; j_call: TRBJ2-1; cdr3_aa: CASSLLGGQARSSYNEQFF; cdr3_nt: TGTGCCAGCAGCTTACTGGGAGGACAGGCAAGAAGCTCCTACAATGAGCAGTTCTTC
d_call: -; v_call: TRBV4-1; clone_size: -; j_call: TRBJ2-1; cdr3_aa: CASSQVGGINNEQFF; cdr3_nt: TGCGCCAGCAGCCAAGTAGGGGGGATTAACAATGAGCAGTTCTTC
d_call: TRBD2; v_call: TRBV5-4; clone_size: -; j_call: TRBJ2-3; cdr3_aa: CASTQGGDTQYF; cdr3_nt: TGTGCCAGCACCCAGGGAGGGGATACGCAGTATTTT
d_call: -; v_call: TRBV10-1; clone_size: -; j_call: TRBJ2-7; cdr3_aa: CASSPRQSYEQYF; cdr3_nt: TGCGCCAGCAGTCCCCGACAGTCCTACGAGCAGTACTTC
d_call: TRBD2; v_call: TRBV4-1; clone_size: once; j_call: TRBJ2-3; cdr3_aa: CASTPGGNGFTDTQYF; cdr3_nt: TGCGCCAGCACCCCGGGAGGGAACGGGTTCACAGATACGCAGTATTTT
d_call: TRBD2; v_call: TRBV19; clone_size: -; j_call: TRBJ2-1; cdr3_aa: CASSWRLAGGVNEQFF; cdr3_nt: TGTGCCAGTAGTTGGCGACTAGCGGGAGGAGTCAATGAGCAGTTCTTC
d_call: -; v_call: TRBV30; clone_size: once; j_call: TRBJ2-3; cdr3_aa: CAWSPSGGGRDTQYF; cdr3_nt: TGTGCCTGGAGTCCTAGCGGAGGGGGTCGGGATACGCAGTATTTT
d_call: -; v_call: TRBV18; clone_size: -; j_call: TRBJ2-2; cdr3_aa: CASSPLGGELFF; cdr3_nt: TGTGCCAGCTCACCCCTCGGCGGGGAGCTGTTTTTT
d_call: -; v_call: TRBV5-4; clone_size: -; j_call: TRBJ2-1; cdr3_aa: CASSLLMENEQFF; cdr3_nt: TGTGCCAGCAGCTTGCTGATGGAAAATGAGCAGTTCTTC
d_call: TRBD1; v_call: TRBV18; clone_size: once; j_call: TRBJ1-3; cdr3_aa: CASSPSGQGSKGNTIYF; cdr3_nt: TGTGCCAGCTCACCATCAGGACAGGGGTCGAAAGGAAACACCATATATTTT
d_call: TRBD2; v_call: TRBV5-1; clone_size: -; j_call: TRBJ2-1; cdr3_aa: CASSLDVLAGDSGEQFF; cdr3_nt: TGCGCCAGCAGCTTGGACGTCCTAGCGGGAGACAGTGGTGAGCAGTTCTTC
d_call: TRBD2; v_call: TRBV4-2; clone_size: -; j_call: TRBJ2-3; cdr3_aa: CASSQDGGGRGQRTDTQYF; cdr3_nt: TGTGCCAGCAGCCAAGACGGGGGCGGGAGGGGCCAACGCACAGATACGCAGTATTTT
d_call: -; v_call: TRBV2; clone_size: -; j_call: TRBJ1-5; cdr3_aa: CASSRDLMGAIREPQHF; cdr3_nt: TGTGCCAGCAGCCGTGACTTGATGGGGGCCATTCGAGAGCCCCAGCATTTT
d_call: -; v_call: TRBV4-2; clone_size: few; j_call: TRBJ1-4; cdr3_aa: CASSQVGGEGEKLFF; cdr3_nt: TGTGCCAGCAGCCAAGTCGGGGGCGAGGGAGAAAAACTGTTTTTT
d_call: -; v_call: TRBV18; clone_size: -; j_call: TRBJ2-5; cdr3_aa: CASSSTGETQYF; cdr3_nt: TGTGCCAGCTCATCGACGGGAGAGACCCAGTACTTC
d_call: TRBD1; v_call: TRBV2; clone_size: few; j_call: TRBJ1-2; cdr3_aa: CASGPPGGEGGYTF; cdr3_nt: TGTGCCAGCGGGCCCCCAGGGGGCGAGGGAGGCTACACCTTC
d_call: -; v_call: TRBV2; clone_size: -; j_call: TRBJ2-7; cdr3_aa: CASSEDSALSYEQYF; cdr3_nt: TGTGCCAGCAGTGAAGATAGCGCCCTCTCCTACGAGCAGTACTTC
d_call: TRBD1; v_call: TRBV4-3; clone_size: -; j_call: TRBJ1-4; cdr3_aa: CASSRVDRLNEKLFF; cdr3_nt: TGCGCCAGCAGCCGAGTGGACAGGCTTAATGAAAAACTGTTTTTT
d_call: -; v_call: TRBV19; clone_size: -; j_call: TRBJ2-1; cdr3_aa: CASSIWAGHSYNEQFF; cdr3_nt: TGTGCCAGTAGTATCTGGGCGGGACACTCCTACAATGAGCAGTTCTTC
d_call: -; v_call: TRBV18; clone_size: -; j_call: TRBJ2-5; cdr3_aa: CASSLRVQETQYF; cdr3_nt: TGTGCCAGCTCACTCAGAGTCCAAGAGACCCAGTACTTC
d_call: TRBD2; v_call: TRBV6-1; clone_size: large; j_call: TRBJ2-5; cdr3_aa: CASSKTSWETQYF; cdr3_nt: TGTGCCAGCAGTAAGACTAGCTGGGAGACCCAGTACTTC
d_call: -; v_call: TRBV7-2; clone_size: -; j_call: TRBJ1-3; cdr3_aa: CASSHDTGPGNTIYF; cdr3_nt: TGTGCCAGCAGCCACGATACAGGGCCTGGAAACACCATATATTTT
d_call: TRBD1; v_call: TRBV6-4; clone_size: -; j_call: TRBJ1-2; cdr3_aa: CASSDPSRTGNYGYTF; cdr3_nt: TGTGCCAGCAGTGACCCAAGTCGGACAGGGAACTATGGCTACACCTTC
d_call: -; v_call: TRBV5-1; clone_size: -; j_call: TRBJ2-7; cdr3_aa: CASSLGRPPYEQYF; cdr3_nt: TGCGCCAGCAGCTTGGGCAGGCCGCCCTACGAGCAGTACTTC
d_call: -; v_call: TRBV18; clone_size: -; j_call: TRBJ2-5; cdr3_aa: CASSPRQGGKSWETQYF; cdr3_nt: TGTGCCAGCTCACCCCGACAGGGAGGGAAATCATGGGAGACCCAGTACTTC
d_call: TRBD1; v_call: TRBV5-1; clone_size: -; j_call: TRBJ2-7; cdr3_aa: CASSSRQGTSLYEQYF; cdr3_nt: TGCGCCAGCAGCAGCCGACAGGGGACTTCCCTCTACGAGCAGTACTTC
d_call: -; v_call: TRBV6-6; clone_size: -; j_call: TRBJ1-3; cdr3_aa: CASSRSETLSGNTIYF; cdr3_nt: TGTGCCAGCAGTCGTTCTGAGACGCTCTCTGGAAACACCATATATTTT
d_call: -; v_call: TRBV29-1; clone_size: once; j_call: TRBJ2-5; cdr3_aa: CSVAPRFQETQYF; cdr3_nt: TGCAGCGTTGCCCCCAGGTTCCAAGAGACCCAGTACTTC
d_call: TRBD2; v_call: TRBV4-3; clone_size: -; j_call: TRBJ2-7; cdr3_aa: CASSQGTSSPMKYF; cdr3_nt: TGCGCCAGCAGCCAAGGGACTAGCTCCCCGATGAAGTACTTC
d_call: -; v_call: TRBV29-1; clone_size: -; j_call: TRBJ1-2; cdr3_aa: CSVEDRGGRGYTF; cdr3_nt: TGCAGCGTTGAAGATCGGGGCGGACGTGGCTACACCTTC
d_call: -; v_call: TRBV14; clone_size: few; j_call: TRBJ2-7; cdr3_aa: CASSQTAYEQYF; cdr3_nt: TGTGCCAGCAGCCAAACGGCCTACGAGCAGTACTTC
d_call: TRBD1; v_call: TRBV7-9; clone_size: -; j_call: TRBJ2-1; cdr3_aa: CASSEGQGDSNNEQFF; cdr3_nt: TGTGCCAGCAGCGAAGGACAGGGTGATAGCAACAATGAGCAGTTCTTC
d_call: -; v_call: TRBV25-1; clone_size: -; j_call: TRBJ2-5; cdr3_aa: CASSEWGSPGDQYF; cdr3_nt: TGTGCCAGCAGTGAATGGGGCTCCCCGGGGGACCAGTACTTC
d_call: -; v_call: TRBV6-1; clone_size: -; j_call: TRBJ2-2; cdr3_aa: CALRLRGMGTGELFF; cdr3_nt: TGTGCCTTGAGGTTGAGAGGGATGGGCACCGGGGAGCTGTTTTTT
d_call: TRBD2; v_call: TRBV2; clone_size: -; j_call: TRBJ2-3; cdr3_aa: CATCLGLAGVKRDTDTQYF; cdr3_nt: TGTGCCACCTGCTTGGGACTAGCGGGAGTTAAGAGGGACACAGATACGCAGTATTTT
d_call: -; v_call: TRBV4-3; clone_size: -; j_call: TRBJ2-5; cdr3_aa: CASSLGEGGGSQETQYF; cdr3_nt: TGCGCCAGCAGCCTGGGAGAGGGAGGGGGATCCCAAGAGACCCAGTACTTC
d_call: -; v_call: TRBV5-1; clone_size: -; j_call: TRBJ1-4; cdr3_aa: CASSPSVANEKLFF; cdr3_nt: TGCGCCAGCAGCCCCTCTGTGGCTAATGAAAAACTGTTTTTT